This T cell receptor (beta chain) originates from a study of T-cell reconstitution after alpha-beta-depleted transplantation in children. This clonotype came up many times. The CDR3 spans 18 residues. CDR1 SGHAT and CDR2 FQNNGV come from the germline V gene. Losses at the gene ends were 5 bases for V and 1 base for J; bases not matched to a gene: 12. Unique molecular identifiers were built into the TCRbeta library. TCRdb passed the PCR reads through MiXCR, listing each CDR3 protein once. Of 200,000 to 300,000 distinct CDR3 sequences in the sample, 12% are singletons; the top ten hold about 2.6%. The sequencing used PBMCs from the stem cell graft donor, collected from the stem cell graft. The genes are TRBV11-2 and TRBJ2-2; 8 nucleotides agree with TRBD2. This sequence was found in a human donor who donated a stem cell graft to a child with acute lymphoblastic leukemia. CDR3 in amino acids: CASSIPELAGRNTGELFF. Written as DNA, the CDR3 is TGTGCCAGCAGCATACCAGAGTTAGCGGGAAGGAACACCGGGGAGCTGTTTTTT.